These T cell receptor beta chains were read from a single sample in a study of technical replicates of blood from a handful of donors. The method was immunoSEQ multiplex PCR; TCRdb's version includes in-frame clones alone and lacks a portion of them. The data hold approximately 76,000 clones, with 95% to 98% observed a single time. The sequencing sample was made of T cells isolated from PBMCs. These TCRs come from a human donor in good health. The CDR3 runs from the conserved cysteine through the conserved F or W. Fields, in order: clone size, V gene, D gene, J gene, CDR3 protein, CDR3 DNA. The D gene is left open where the match is weak. Expanded clones are given a class, and other clones once, few, many or no size at all.

clone size: -
V gene: TRBV5-1
D gene: TRBD1
J gene: TRBJ1-1
CDR3 protein: CASSVGQSNTEAFF
CDR3 DNA: TGCGCCAGCAGCGTGGGACAGTCAAACACTGAAGCTTTCTTT

clone size: -
V gene: TRBV7-9
D gene: TRBD1
J gene: TRBJ2-5
CDR3 protein: CASSPGQGAETQYF
CDR3 DNA: TGTGCCAGCAGCCCCGGACAGGGGGCGGAGACCCAGTACTTC

clone size: -
V gene: TRBV5-1
D gene: TRBD1
J gene: TRBJ2-3
CDR3 protein: CASSLSHPAAMKGTARIGTQYF
CDR3 DNA: TGCGCCAGCAGCTTGTCCCATCCTGCGGCGATGAAAGGGACAGCCCGTATAGGTACGCAGTATTTT

clone size: -
V gene: TRBV15
D gene: -
J gene: TRBJ1-4
CDR3 protein: CATRQSVNEKLFF
CDR3 DNA: TGTGCCACTAGACAGTCTGTCAATGAAAAACTGTTTTTT

clone size: -
V gene: TRBV9
D gene: -
J gene: TRBJ2-5
CDR3 protein: CASSVVADSEETQYF
CDR3 DNA: TGTGCCAGCAGCGTAGTAGCTGATTCTGAAGAGACCCAGTACTTC

clone size: -
V gene: TRBV30
D gene: TRBD1
J gene: TRBJ1-1
CDR3 protein: CAWVPGQSTEAFF
CDR3 DNA: TGTGCCTGGGTGCCGGGACAGAGTACTGAAGCTTTCTTT

clone size: once
V gene: TRBV10-1
D gene: TRBD2
J gene: TRBJ2-3
CDR3 protein: CASSRTSGSTDTQYF
CDR3 DNA: TGCGCCAGCAGCCGGACTAGCGGCAGCACAGATACGCAGTATTTT

clone size: -
V gene: TRBV5-5
D gene: TRBD1
J gene: TRBJ1-1
CDR3 protein: CASKLDRGLPTEAFF
CDR3 DNA: TGTGCCAGCAAACTCGACAGGGGGCTCCCCACTGAAGCTTTCTTT

clone size: once
V gene: TRBV2
D gene: -
J gene: TRBJ2-7
CDR3 protein: CASSDVRDYEQYF
CDR3 DNA: TGTGCCAGCAGTGACGTCAGGGACTACGAGCAGTACTTC

clone size: -
V gene: TRBV10-2
D gene: TRBD2
J gene: TRBJ2-5
CDR3 protein: CASSEFGLAGVGETQYF
CDR3 DNA: TGCGCCAGCAGTGAGTTCGGACTAGCGGGAGTGGGAGAGACCCAGTACTTC

clone size: -
V gene: TRBV2
D gene: TRBD1
J gene: TRBJ1-1
CDR3 protein: CASRPDRDTEAFF
CDR3 DNA: TGTGCCAGCAGACCCGACAGGGACACTGAAGCTTTCTTT

clone size: -
V gene: TRBV5-1
D gene: TRBD2
J gene: TRBJ2-7
CDR3 protein: CASSARLAGDYEQYF
CDR3 DNA: TGCGCCAGCAGCGCCCGACTAGCGGGAGATTACGAGCAGTACTTC

clone size: once
V gene: TRBV10-1
D gene: -
J gene: TRBJ2-7
CDR3 protein: CASTSGQAGDYEQYF
CDR3 DNA: TGCGCCAGCACCTCGGGACAAGCTGGGGACTACGAGCAGTACTTC

clone size: -
V gene: TRBV2
D gene: -
J gene: TRBJ2-2
CDR3 protein: CASSYGPGELFF
CDR3 DNA: TGTGCCAGCAGTTATGGCCCCGGGGAGCTGTTTTTT

clone size: -
V gene: TRBV18
D gene: -
J gene: TRBJ1-5
CDR3 protein: CASSPAGANQPQHF
CDR3 DNA: TGTGCCAGCTCACCCGCAGGGGCGAATCAGCCCCAGCATTTT

clone size: -
V gene: TRBV11-3
D gene: -
J gene: TRBJ2-1
CDR3 protein: CASSLSGTYNEQFF
CDR3 DNA: TGTGCCAGCAGCTTATCCGGGACCTACAATGAGCAGTTCTTC

clone size: -
V gene: TRBV5-1
D gene: -
J gene: TRBJ1-6
CDR3 protein: CASSLGLTGSDSPLHF
CDR3 DNA: TGCGCCAGCAGCTTGGGGTTGACAGGCTCGGATTCACCCCTCCACTTT

clone size: -
V gene: TRBV30
D gene: -
J gene: TRBJ1-5
CDR3 protein: CAWSAGGGQPQHF
CDR3 DNA: TGTGCCTGGAGTGCTGGGGGAGGCCAGCCCCAGCATTTT

clone size: -
V gene: TRBV2
D gene: TRBD2
J gene: TRBJ2-3
CDR3 protein: CASSRGTSGGAPTDTQYF
CDR3 DNA: TGTGCCAGCAGTCGAGGGACTAGCGGGGGGGCCCCAACAGATACGCAGTATTTT

clone size: -
V gene: TRBV5-6
D gene: -
J gene: TRBJ2-5
CDR3 protein: CASSFFSTTMETQYF
CDR3 DNA: TGTGCCAGCAGCTTCTTCTCCACAACGATGGAGACCCAGTACTTC

clone size: -
V gene: TRBV6-1
D gene: -
J gene: TRBJ2-4
CDR3 protein: CASSEVGSRNIQYF
CDR3 DNA: TGTGCCAGCAGTGAAGTCGGTAGTCGGAACATTCAGTACTTC

clone size: -
V gene: TRBV5-1
D gene: -
J gene: TRBJ2-3
CDR3 protein: CASSLGTPSTDTQYF
CDR3 DNA: TGCGCCAGCAGCTTGGGGACACCGAGCACAGATACGCAGTATTTT

clone size: -
V gene: TRBV5-1
D gene: -
J gene: TRBJ2-7
CDR3 protein: CASSLVASYEQYF
CDR3 DNA: TGCGCCAGCAGCTTGGTGGCCTCCTACGAGCAGTACTTC

clone size: -
V gene: TRBV30
D gene: TRBD1
J gene: TRBJ1-6
CDR3 protein: CAWKAPGQLHSPLHF
CDR3 DNA: TGTGCCTGGAAAGCACCGGGACAGTTACATTCACCCCTCCACTTT

clone size: -
V gene: TRBV5-4
D gene: TRBD1
J gene: TRBJ1-2
CDR3 protein: CASSLEGGIGYTF
CDR3 DNA: TGTGCCAGCAGCTTGGAAGGGGGCATCGGCTACACCTTC

clone size: -
V gene: TRBV6-1
D gene: TRBD1
J gene: TRBJ2-3
CDR3 protein: CASSRGPTADTQYF
CDR3 DNA: TGTGCCAGCAGCAGGGGGCCCACGGCGGATACGCAGTATTTT

clone size: -
V gene: TRBV7-9
D gene: TRBD1
J gene: TRBJ2-1
CDR3 protein: CASSTGQGKQFF
CDR3 DNA: TGTGCCAGCAGCACTGGACAGGGAAAGCAGTTCTTC

clone size: -
V gene: TRBV14
D gene: TRBD2
J gene: TRBJ2-3
CDR3 protein: CASSQDGTSGTRDTQYF
CDR3 DNA: TGTGCCAGCAGCCAAGATGGGACTAGCGGGACGAGAGATACGCAGTATTTT

clone size: -
V gene: TRBV4-1
D gene: -
J gene: TRBJ2-7
CDR3 protein: CASSQDKQGIYEQYF
CDR3 DNA: TGCGCCAGCAGCCAAGATAAACAGGGAATCTACGAGCAGTACTTC

clone size: -
V gene: TRBV2
D gene: TRBD2
J gene: TRBJ2-3
CDR3 protein: CASRRLAGGGTDTQYF
CDR3 DNA: TGTGCCAGCAGGCGACTAGCGGGAGGGGGCACAGATACGCAGTATTTT

clone size: -
V gene: TRBV4-2
D gene: -
J gene: TRBJ2-3
CDR3 protein: CASTRGAGSTDTQYF
CDR3 DNA: TGTGCCAGCACCCGGGGGGCAGGGTCCACAGATACGCAGTATTTT

clone size: -
V gene: TRBV28
D gene: -
J gene: TRBJ2-1
CDR3 protein: CASSTLSGGQRMDEQFF
CDR3 DNA: TGTGCCAGCAGTACCTTGTCAGGAGGACAGCGAATGGATGAGCAGTTCTTC

clone size: -
V gene: TRBV28
D gene: -
J gene: TRBJ1-3
CDR3 protein: CASSFLQGTIYF
CDR3 DNA: TGTGCCAGCAGTTTCCTACAGGGCACCATATATTTT

clone size: -
V gene: TRBV6-5
D gene: TRBD2
J gene: TRBJ2-1
CDR3 protein: CASSYSRTSRNEQFF
CDR3 DNA: TGTGCCAGCAGTTACTCGAGGACTAGCCGCAATGAGCAGTTCTTC

clone size: -
V gene: TRBV5-4
D gene: TRBD2
J gene: TRBJ2-5
CDR3 protein: CASRRAGLAEETQYF
CDR3 DNA: TGTGCCAGCAGGCGGGCCGGACTAGCGGAAGAGACCCAGTACTTC

clone size: -
V gene: TRBV19
D gene: -
J gene: TRBJ2-4
CDR3 protein: CASMVRLEGNIQYF
CDR3 DNA: TGTGCCAGTATGGTCCGGCTAGAGGGCAACATTCAGTACTTC

clone size: -
V gene: TRBV27
D gene: -
J gene: TRBJ1-4
CDR3 protein: CASSLRLTGVNEKLFF
CDR3 DNA: TGTGCCAGCAGTTTGAGGTTGACAGGCGTTAATGAAAAACTGTTTTTT

clone size: -
V gene: TRBV5-5
D gene: -
J gene: TRBJ2-2
CDR3 protein: CASSPGLLPLSRTGELFF
CDR3 DNA: TGTGCCAGCAGCCCCGGACTATTGCCTCTCTCGCGCACCGGGGAGCTGTTTTTT

clone size: -
V gene: TRBV2
D gene: TRBD2
J gene: TRBJ2-7
CDR3 protein: CASMSGRAQYEQYF
CDR3 DNA: TGTGCCAGCATGAGCGGGAGGGCCCAGTACGAGCAGTACTTC

clone size: -
V gene: TRBV28
D gene: TRBD1
J gene: TRBJ1-5
CDR3 protein: CASSPGTVLQPQHF
CDR3 DNA: TGTGCCAGCAGTCCCGGGACAGTTCTACAGCCCCAGCATTTT

clone size: -
V gene: TRBV29-1
D gene: -
J gene: TRBJ2-3
CDR3 protein: CSVGPWGGAKADTQYF
CDR3 DNA: TGCAGCGTCGGACCTTGGGGGGGCGCAAAGGCAGATACGCAGTATTTT

clone size: -
V gene: TRBV6-6
D gene: -
J gene: TRBJ1-2
CDR3 protein: CASSYSEQFPNYGYTF
CDR3 DNA: TGTGCCAGCAGTTACTCTGAACAGTTTCCTAACTATGGCTACACCTTC

clone size: -
V gene: TRBV4-2
D gene: TRBD1
J gene: TRBJ2-3
CDR3 protein: CASSRLIRGQGTDTQYF
CDR3 DNA: TGTGCCAGCAGCCGCTTGATACGGGGACAGGGGACAGATACGCAGTATTTT

clone size: -
V gene: TRBV30
D gene: -
J gene: TRBJ2-3
CDR3 protein: CAWTGAASTDTQYF
CDR3 DNA: TGTGCCTGGACAGGGGCGGCTAGCACAGATACGCAGTATTTT

clone size: -
V gene: TRBV5-1
D gene: TRBD2
J gene: TRBJ2-7
CDR3 protein: CASSRGGGADQQYF
CDR3 DNA: TGCGCCAGCAGCCGGGGGGGCGGGGCGGATCAGCAGTACTTC

clone size: -
V gene: TRBV27
D gene: -
J gene: TRBJ1-5
CDR3 protein: CASSLLGGGNQPQHF
CDR3 DNA: TGTGCCAGCAGTTTATTGGGGGGGGGCAATCAGCCCCAGCATTTT

clone size: -
V gene: TRBV7-9
D gene: TRBD1
J gene: TRBJ2-7
CDR3 protein: CASSEAGDRGTPYEQYF
CDR3 DNA: TGTGCCAGCAGCGAGGCCGGGGACAGGGGAACCCCCTACGAGCAGTACTTC

clone size: -
V gene: TRBV10-3
D gene: TRBD1
J gene: TRBJ2-1
CDR3 protein: CAIQGVDEQFF
CDR3 DNA: TGTGCCATACAGGGGGTTGATGAGCAGTTCTTC

clone size: -
V gene: TRBV19
D gene: TRBD1
J gene: TRBJ2-1
CDR3 protein: CASRRLVDRAENEQFF
CDR3 DNA: TGTGCCAGTAGGAGGCTAGTGGACAGGGCTGAGAATGAGCAGTTCTTC

clone size: -
V gene: TRBV30
D gene: -
J gene: TRBJ1-5
CDR3 protein: CAWSSTDNQPQHF
CDR3 DNA: TGTGCCTGGAGTTCAACAGATAATCAGCCCCAGCATTTT

clone size: -
V gene: TRBV29-1
D gene: TRBD2
J gene: TRBJ2-2
CDR3 protein: CSVEDRRLAGFGTGELFF
CDR3 DNA: TGCAGCGTTGAAGATCGGAGACTAGCGGGATTCGGCACCGGGGAGCTGTTTTTT

clone size: -
V gene: TRBV28
D gene: -
J gene: TRBJ1-2
CDR3 protein: CASSPARGPALYGYTF
CDR3 DNA: TGTGCCAGCAGTCCCGCCAGGGGACCCGCACTCTATGGCTACACCTTC

clone size: -
V gene: TRBV14
D gene: -
J gene: TRBJ1-1
CDR3 protein: CASSQEYSTEAFF
CDR3 DNA: TGTGCCAGCAGCCAAGAGTACAGCACTGAAGCTTTCTTT

clone size: -
V gene: TRBV6-1
D gene: TRBD1
J gene: TRBJ1-2
CDR3 protein: CASSGTGRRYGYTF
CDR3 DNA: TGTGCCAGCTCCGGGACAGGGAGGAGGTATGGCTACACCTTC